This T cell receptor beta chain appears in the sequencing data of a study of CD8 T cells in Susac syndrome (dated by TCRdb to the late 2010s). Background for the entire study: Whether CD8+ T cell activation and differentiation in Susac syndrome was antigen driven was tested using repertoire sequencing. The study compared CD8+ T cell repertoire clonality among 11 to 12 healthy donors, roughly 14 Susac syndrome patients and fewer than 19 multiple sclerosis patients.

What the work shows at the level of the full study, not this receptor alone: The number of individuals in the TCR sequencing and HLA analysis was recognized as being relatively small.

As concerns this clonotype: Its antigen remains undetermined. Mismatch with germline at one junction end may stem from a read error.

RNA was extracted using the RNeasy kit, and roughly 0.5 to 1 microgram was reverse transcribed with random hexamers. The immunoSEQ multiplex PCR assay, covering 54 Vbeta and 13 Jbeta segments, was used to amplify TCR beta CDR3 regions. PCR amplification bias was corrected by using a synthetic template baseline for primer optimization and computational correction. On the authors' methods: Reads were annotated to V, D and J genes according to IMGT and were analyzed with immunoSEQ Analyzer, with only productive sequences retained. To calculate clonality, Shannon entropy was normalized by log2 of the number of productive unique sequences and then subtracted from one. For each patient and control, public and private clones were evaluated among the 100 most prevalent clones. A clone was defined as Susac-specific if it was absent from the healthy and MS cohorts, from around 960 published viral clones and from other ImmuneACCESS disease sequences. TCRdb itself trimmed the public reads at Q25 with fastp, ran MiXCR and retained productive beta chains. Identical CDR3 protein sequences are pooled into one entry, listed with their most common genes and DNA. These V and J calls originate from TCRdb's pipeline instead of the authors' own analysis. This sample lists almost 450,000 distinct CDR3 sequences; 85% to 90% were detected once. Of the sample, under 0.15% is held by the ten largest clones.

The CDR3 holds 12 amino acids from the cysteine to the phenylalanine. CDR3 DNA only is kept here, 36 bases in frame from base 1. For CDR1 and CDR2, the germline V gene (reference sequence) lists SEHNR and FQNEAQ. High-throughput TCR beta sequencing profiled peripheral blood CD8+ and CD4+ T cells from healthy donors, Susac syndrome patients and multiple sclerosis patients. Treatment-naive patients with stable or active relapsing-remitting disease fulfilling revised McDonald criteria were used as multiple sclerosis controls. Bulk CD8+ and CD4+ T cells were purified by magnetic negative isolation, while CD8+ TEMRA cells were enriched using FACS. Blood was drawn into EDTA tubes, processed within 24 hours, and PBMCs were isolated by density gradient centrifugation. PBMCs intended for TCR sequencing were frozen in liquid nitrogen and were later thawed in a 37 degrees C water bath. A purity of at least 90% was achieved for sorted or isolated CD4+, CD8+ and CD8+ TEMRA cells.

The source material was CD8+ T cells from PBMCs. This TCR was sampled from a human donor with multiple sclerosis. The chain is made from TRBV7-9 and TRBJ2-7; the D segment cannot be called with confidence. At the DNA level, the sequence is TGTGCCAGCAGTTTAGGGTTGGGGGAGCAGTACTTC. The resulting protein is CASSLGLGEQYF.